This entry lists 20 T cell receptor beta chains sequenced from one sample in a study of shared clonotypes between healthy human individuals. Produced via immunoSEQ multiplex PCR; TCRdb's table is partial and in-frame only. The sample consists of under 2.5 million clones, under 95% of them appearing once. The sequenced sample consisted of naive CD4+ T cells from PBMCs. The subset here: CD45RA+ positively selected. These receptors came from a man between 18 and 35 years old in good health. Some clones in this sample may be carry-over from other donors' samples.

In DNA, the CDR3 is TGTGCCTGGAGTGTTGGCAGGTTAGGCAAAAACATTCAGTACTTC. This gives the protein CAWSVGRLGKNIQYF. The chain recombines TRBV30 with TRBJ2-4; D unclear. Germline values: CDR1 GTSNPN, CDR2 SVGIG (reference sequence). Trimming shortened V by 0 bases and J by 3 bases, and 12 bases separated the two germline ends. The CDR3 is 15 residues long.

This clone was counted a single time. This sequence joins TRBV6-1 and TRBJ1-5; D is unresolved. The length of the CDR3 is 12 residues. Germline CDR1 MNHNS, CDR2 SASEGT. Trimming stripped 4 bases from V and 6 bases from J, with 7 bases between. The CDR3 here is CASSAGGQPQHF. The CDR3, as DNA: TGTGCCAGCAGTGCAGGCGGTCAGCCCCAGCATTTT.

As regards this clone: A read error may account for a junction end that differs from germline. The chain recombines TRBV28 with TRBJ2-7, with D possibly matching TRBD1 (5 bases). The CDR3 has 12 residues. Germline CDR1 and CDR2: MDHEN and SYDVKM. The CDR3 loop reads CASSFAQDGIWF. The CDR3 region has the DNA TGTGCCAGCAGTTTCGCACAGGATGGAATTTGGTTC.

The rearrangement links TRBV5-1 to TRBJ2-1; D is possibly TRBD1 (6 bases). CDR3 length equals 19 residues. V gave up 4 bases and J gave up 0 bases, with 23 bases separating them. Germline values: CDR1 SGHRS, CDR2 YFSETQ. The DNA of the CDR3 is TGCGCCAGCAGCCTTACCACCGGGACAATCCCAAGCTCCTACAATGAGCAGTTCTTC. Amino acids: CASSLTTGTIPSSYNEQFF.

The rearrangement joins TRBV5-1 to TRBJ1-1, with D possibly being TRBD1 (5 bases). The CDR3 contains 14 residues. Germline V gives CDR1 SGHRS, CDR2 YFSETQ. With 0 bases removed from V and 5 bases from J, the gap between germline ends came to 11 bases. The DNA for the CDR3 is TGCGCCAGCAGCTTGGCCAGGGTTGAAACTGAAGCTTTCTTT. It codes for CASSLARVETEAFF.

This clone appeared a few times. V and J are TRBV2 and TRBJ1-1; 7 bases match TRBD1. The CDR3 loop spans 14 amino acids. The germline CDR1 and CDR2 sequences are SNHLY and FYNNEI. V lost 6 bases to trimming and J lost 0 bases; unmatched junction nucleotides: 4. The CDR3 protein is CASRTTGLNTEAFF. The CDR3 region has the DNA TGTGCCAGCAGAACGACAGGGCTGAACACTGAAGCTTTCTTT.

The J gene is TRBJ1-1, the V gene TRBV5-1; 9 nucleotides match TRBD1. The length of the CDR3 is 13 residues. Germline V gene lookup returns CDR1 SGHRS and CDR2 YFSETQ. J was trimmed by 9 bases and V by 4 bases; bases with no gene match: 7. CDR3 sequence reads: CASSGMDRGQAFF. Written as DNA, the CDR3 is TGCGCCAGCAGCGGAATGGACAGGGGCCAAGCTTTCTTT.

This clone appeared a few times. At one end, the junction sequence differs from germline, possibly due to a read error. The J gene is TRBJ1-1, the V gene TRBV28; weak D call: TRBD1 (6 bases). The CDR3 length is 12 residues. Germline assignment: CDR1 MDHEN and CDR2 SYDVKM. In DNA, the CDR3 is TGTGCCAGCAGTTCACCGGGCCGGGGGCCTCTCTTT. Amino acids: CASSSPGRGPLF.

This clone was recorded a few times. V gene TRBV7-2 combines with J gene TRBJ1-1; D gene uncertain. This CDR3 region has 13 residues. The V and J ends lost 0 bases and 4 bases respectively, with 6 bases between them. The germline CDR1 and CDR2 sequences are SGHTA and FQGNSA. CDR3 sequence (DNA): TGTGCCAGCAGCTTAGCGCAGGTCACTGAAGCTTTCTTT. This codes for CASSLAQVTEAFF.

The V and J genes are TRBV5-6 and TRBJ1-2; a weak D match, TRBD1 (5 bases). Germline CDR1 reads SGHDT; CDR2 reads YYEEEE. The CDR3 contains 14 residues. The V and J ends lost 4 bases and 2 bases respectively, with 12 bases between them. The CDR3 region has the DNA TGTGCCAGCAGCCCCCACCCAGGGAACTATGGCTACACCTTC. The encoded protein is CASSPHPGNYGYTF.

The J gene is TRBJ2-2, the V gene TRBV7-8, with D unclear. V was trimmed by 1 base and J by 4 bases, leaving 10 bases between them. This CDR3 spans 15 amino acids. Germline values: CDR1 SGHVS, CDR2 FQNEAQ. CDR3 sequence: CASSLGAPPTGELFF. The CDR3 DNA reads TGTGCCAGCAGCTTAGGGGCTCCGCCCACCGGGGAGCTGTTTTTT.

V is TRBV6-5 and J is TRBJ2-6; D not resolved. The CDR3 totals 16 residues. Germline V lookup: CDR1 MNHEY, CDR2 SVGAGI. V shed 0 bases and J shed 3 bases, with 9 bases lying between them. The CDR3 region has the DNA TGTGCCAGCAGTTACTCGATCCCCGGTGGGGCCAACGTCCTGACTTTC. It is translated as CASSYSIPGGANVLTF.

This clone appeared a single time. J is TRBJ2-1 and V is TRBV4-3, with D possibly being TRBD2 (7 bases). V was trimmed by 0 bases and J by 3 bases, leaving 15 bases between them. The CDR3 loop spans 17 amino acids. Germline CDR1 LGHNA, CDR2 YSLEER. As DNA, the CDR3 is TGCGCCAGCAGCCAAGACAGGGCGGGGGCGGTCTACAATGAGCAGTTCTTC. Encoded protein: CASSQDRAGAVYNEQFF.

The V and J genes are TRBV5-1 and TRBJ1-3; 7 nucleotides line up with TRBD1. This CDR3 spans 13 amino acids. Germline assignment: CDR1 SGHRS and CDR2 YFSETQ. Trimming removed 6 bases from V and 0 bases from J; junction bases left unmatched: 0. This CDR3 reads CASTGGSGNTIYF. The CDR3 DNA sequence: TGCGCCAGCACAGGGGGCTCTGGAAACACCATATATTTT.

This chain uses TRBV11-2 with TRBJ2-5; a weak D match, TRBD2 (5 bases). With the DNA end fitting TRBJ2-7 better, the J assignment may be wrong. Per germline, CDR1 SGHAT and CDR2 FQNNGV. CDR3 length equals 16 residues. This CDR3 is CASSFLPRRDSYEQYF. CDR3 DNA: TGTGCCAGCAGCTTCCTCCCGCGACGGGACTCCTACGAGCAGTACTTC.

This clone was found once. Different DNA sequences within this sample yield the same CDR3. The V and J genes are TRBV5-1 and TRBJ1-1; 7 nucleotides match TRBD1. The V gene's germline CDR1 is SGHRS and CDR2 YFSETQ. This CDR3 region has 14 residues. The ends lost 4 bases at V and 4 bases at J; junction bases unmatched: 7. CDR3 sequence reads: CASSPRTGGTEAFF. In nucleotides, the CDR3 is TGCGCCAGCAGCCCCAGGACAGGCGGCACTGAAGCTTTCTTT.

This rearrangement joins TRBV7-9 to TRBJ2-3; D perhaps matches TRBD2 (5 bases). With 4 bases removed from V and 1 base from J, the gap between germline ends came to 18 bases. Germline V gives CDR1 SEHNR, CDR2 FQNEAQ (reference sequence). The CDR3 loop spans 17 amino acids. CDR3 coding DNA: TGTGCCAGCAGCTCCCGGCCTTTCGGGCGGGGCACAGATACGCAGTATTTT. This encodes CASSSRPFGRGTDTQYF. Using reference TRBV7-9 and TRBJ2-3 for the parts outside the CDR3, the full variable domain is DTGVSQNPRHKITKRGQNVTFRCDPISEHNRLYWYRQTLGQGPEFLTYFQNEAQLEKSRLLSDRFSAERPKGSFSTLEIQRTEQGDSAMYLCASSSRPFGRGTDTQYFGPGTRLTVL.

The chain joins TRBV18 to TRBJ2-7; perhaps TRBD2 as D (7 bases). Germline V gene sequence: CDR1 KGHSH, CDR2 LQKENI. The germline V and J ends were trimmed by 0 bases and 4 bases, with 13 bases remaining between them. The CDR3 consists of 15 residues. This chain's CDR3 is CASSPPAGAGYEQYF. The CDR3 DNA is TGTGCCAGCTCACCACCCGCGGGGGCAGGGTACGAGCAGTACTTC.

V is TRBV20-1 and J is TRBJ2-7; D is unclear. V lost 2 bases and J lost 9, with 11 bases in between. CDR3 length equals 11 residues. In germline, CDR1 is DFQATT, CDR2 SNEGSKA (reference sequence). The DNA of the CDR3 is TGCAGTGCTAGATTGGGCGTCGGGCAGTACTTC. This codes for CSARLGVGQYF.

V usage is TRBV28 and J usage is TRBJ1-1; D is ambiguous. The CDR3 has 14 residues. Germline assignment: CDR1 MDHEN and CDR2 SYDVKM. V was clipped by 5 bases and J by 5 bases, with 15 bases between them. DNA for the CDR3: TGTGCCAGCAGTCCCGGGAGGATTATAACTGAAGCTTTCTTT. It is translated as CASSPGRIITEAFF.